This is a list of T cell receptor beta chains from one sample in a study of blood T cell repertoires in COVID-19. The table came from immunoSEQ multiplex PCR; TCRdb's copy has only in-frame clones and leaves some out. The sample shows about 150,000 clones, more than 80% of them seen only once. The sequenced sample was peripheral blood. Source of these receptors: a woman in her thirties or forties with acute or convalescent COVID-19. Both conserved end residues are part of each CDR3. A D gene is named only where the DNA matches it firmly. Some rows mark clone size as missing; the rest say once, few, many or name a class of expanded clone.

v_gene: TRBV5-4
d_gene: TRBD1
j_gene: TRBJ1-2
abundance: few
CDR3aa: CASSLSVLGGHGYTF
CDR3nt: TGTGCCAGCAGCTTGTCAGTCCTAGGGGGCCATGGCTACACCTTC

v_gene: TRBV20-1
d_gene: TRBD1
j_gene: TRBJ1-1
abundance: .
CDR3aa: CSASSPGTGAYTEAFF
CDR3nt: TGCAGTGCTAGTAGCCCCGGGACAGGGGCGTATACTGAAGCTTTCTTT

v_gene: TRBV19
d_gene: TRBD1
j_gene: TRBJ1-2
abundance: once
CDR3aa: CASSRLDREVGYTF
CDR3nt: TGTGCCAGTAGTCGGCTGGACAGGGAGGTCGGCTACACCTTC

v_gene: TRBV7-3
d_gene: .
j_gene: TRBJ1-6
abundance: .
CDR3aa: CASSLTPSGGRDSPLHF
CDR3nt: TGTGCCAGCAGCTTAACCCCCTCGGGGGGAAGGGATTCACCCCTCCACTTT

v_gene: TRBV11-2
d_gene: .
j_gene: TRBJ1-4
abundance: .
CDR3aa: CASSLSPESGLTNEKLFF
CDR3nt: TGTGCCAGCAGCTTAAGTCCCGAGTCTGGGCTCACTAATGAAAAACTGTTTTTT

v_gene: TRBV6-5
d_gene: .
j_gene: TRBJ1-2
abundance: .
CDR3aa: CASSYLQTYGYTF
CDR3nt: TGTGCCAGCAGTTATCTACAGACCTATGGCTACACCTTC

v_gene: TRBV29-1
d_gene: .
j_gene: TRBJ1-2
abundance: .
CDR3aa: CSVAQDPSGYGYTF
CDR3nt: TGCAGCGTTGCACAGGACCCCTCTGGCTATGGCTACACCTTC

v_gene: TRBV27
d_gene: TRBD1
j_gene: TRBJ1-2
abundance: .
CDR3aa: CASRQTGGVFYGYTF
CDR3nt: TGTGCCAGCAGACAAACAGGGGGCGTTTTTTATGGCTACACCTTC

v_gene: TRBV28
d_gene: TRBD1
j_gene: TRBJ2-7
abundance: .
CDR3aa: CASSLMGIDRGEQYF
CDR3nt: TGTGCCAGCAGTTTGATGGGGATCGACAGGGGCGAGCAGTACTTC

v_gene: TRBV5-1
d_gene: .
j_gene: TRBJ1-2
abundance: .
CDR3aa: CASSLDFGANYGYTF
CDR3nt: TGCGCCAGCAGCTTGGATTTTGGGGCGAACTATGGCTACACCTTC

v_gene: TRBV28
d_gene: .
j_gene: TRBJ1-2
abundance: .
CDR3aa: CASSLGGANYGYTF
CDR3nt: TGTGCCAGCAGTTTGGGGGGAGCTAACTATGGCTACACCTTC

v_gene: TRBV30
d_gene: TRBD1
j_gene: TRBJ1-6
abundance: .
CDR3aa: CAWRIFGQGNSPLHF
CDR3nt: TGTGCCTGGAGGATCTTTGGACAGGGTAACTCACCCCTCCACTTT

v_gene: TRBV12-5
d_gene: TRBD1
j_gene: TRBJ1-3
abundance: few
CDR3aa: CASVPGTDSGNTIYF
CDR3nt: TGTGCTAGTGTACCCGGGACAGACTCTGGAAACACCATATATTTT

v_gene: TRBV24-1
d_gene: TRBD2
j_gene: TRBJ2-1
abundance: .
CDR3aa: CATSDIAGGSYNEQFF
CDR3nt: TGTGCCACCAGTGATATAGCGGGGGGCTCCTACAATGAGCAGTTCTTC

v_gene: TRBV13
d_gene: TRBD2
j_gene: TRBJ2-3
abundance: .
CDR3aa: CATILAGSTDTQYF
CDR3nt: TGTGCCACTATCCTAGCGGGAAGCACAGATACGCAGTATTTT

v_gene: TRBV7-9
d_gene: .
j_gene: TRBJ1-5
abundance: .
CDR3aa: CASSSQGVNQPQHF
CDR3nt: TGTGCCAGCAGTTCACAGGGCGTCAATCAGCCCCAGCATTTT

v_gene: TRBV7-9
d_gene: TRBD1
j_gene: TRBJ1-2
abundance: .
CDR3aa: CASSGQGTGYTF
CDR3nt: TGTGCCAGCAGCGGACAGGGGACTGGCTACACCTTC

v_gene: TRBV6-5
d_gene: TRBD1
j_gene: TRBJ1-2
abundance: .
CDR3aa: CAGLKTGAYGYTF
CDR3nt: TGTGCCGGCCTCAAGACAGGGGCCTATGGCTACACCTTC

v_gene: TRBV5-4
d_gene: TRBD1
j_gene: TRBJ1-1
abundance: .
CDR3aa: CASSEGTGNFAEAFF
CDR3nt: TGTGCCAGCAGCGAGGGGACAGGGAATTTTGCTGAAGCTTTCTTT

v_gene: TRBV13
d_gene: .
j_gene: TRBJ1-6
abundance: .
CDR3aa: CASSFSGRNYNSPLHF
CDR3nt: TGTGCCAGCAGCTTTAGTGGGCGAAATTATAATTCACCCCTCCACTTT

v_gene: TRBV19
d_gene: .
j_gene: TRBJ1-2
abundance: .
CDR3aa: CASSIDRQNYGYTF
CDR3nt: TGTGCCAGTAGTATAGATCGCCAGAACTATGGCTACACCTTC

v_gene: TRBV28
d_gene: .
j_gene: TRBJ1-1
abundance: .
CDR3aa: CASSTSFLGPTEAFF
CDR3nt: TGTGCCAGCAGTACCTCCTTTCTTGGGCCGACTGAAGCTTTCTTT